Listed here are 9 T cell receptor beta chains from one sample, sequenced in a study of human T cells and chemical hapten exposure. Documented time point: pre-sensitization, week 0. The treatment here: therapeutic diphenylcyclopropenone sensitization with weekly scalp DPC. From the RACE reads, TCRdb called clonotypes with MiXCR, one entry per CDR3 protein. The top ten hold roughly 2.6% of the sample, which has 84,000 or so distinct CDR3 sequences, 8.5% seen once. The sample in question was whole blood, obtained in connection with sensitization to the hapten diphenylcyclopropenone (DPC). Receptors originate from a man between 35 and 55 years old with alopecia areata. Some clones in this sample may be carry-over from other donors' samples.

The chain is built from TRBV5-1 and TRBJ2-3; no firm D call. The germline V and J ends were trimmed by 4 bases and 6 bases, with 9 bases remaining between them. Germline CDR1 and CDR2: SGHRS and YFSETQ. The CDR3 runs 12 residues. The CDR3 DNA follows: TGCGCCAGCAGCCGGCCCCGTGATACGCAGTATTTT. Encoded protein: CASSRPRDTQYF.

This clonotype was counted many times. The V gene is TRBV3-1, the J gene TRBJ2-7; a possible D gene is TRBD2 (6 bases). The V and J ends lost 2 bases and 2 bases respectively, with 16 bases between them. CDR3 size: 16 residues. CDR1 and CDR2 from the germline V gene are LGHDT and YNNKEL (reference sequence). The CDR3 loop reads CASSQFQLARPYEQYF. Here the CDR3 DNA reads TGTGCCAGCAGCCAATTTCAACTAGCCCGCCCCTACGAGCAGTACTTC.

Many counts were recorded for this clonotype. This chain uses TRBV7-6 with TRBJ2-3; weak D call: TRBD2 (5 bases). This CDR3 is 15 amino acids long. In germline, CDR1 is SGHVS, CDR2 FNYEAQ. V shed 2 bases and J shed 2 bases, with 11 bases lying between them. The DNA of the CDR3 is TGTGCCAGCAGCTTATCCAGAGGGCCCACAGATACGCAGTATTTT. Translating it yields CASSLSRGPTDTQYF.

This clonotype came up a few times. The V gene is TRBV12-3 or TRBV12-4, the J gene TRBJ1-5; D unclear. The CDR3 totals 14 residues. V was cut by 6 bases and J by 0 bases, with 9 bases left in between. The CDR3: CASSTKYSNQPQHF. The CDR3 region has the DNA TGTGCCAGCAGCACCAAGTATAGCAATCAGCCCCAGCATTTT.

In its sample, this clonotype was seen a few times. V is TRBV7-8 and J is TRBJ2-1, with 11 bases identical to TRBD1. Germline CDR1 and CDR2: SGHVS and FQNEAQ. This CDR3 is built from 15 residues. The V gene end was trimmed by 4 bases and the J gene end by 8 bases; junction bases not matched to a gene: 7. CDR3 residues: CASSSGDRGYHEQFF. Written as DNA, the CDR3 is TGTGCCAGCAGCTCAGGGGACAGGGGGTACCATGAGCAGTTCTTC.

The chain uses TRBV11-2 and TRBJ2-5; D not certain. This CDR3 is built from 16 residues. Trimming removed 5 bases from V and 1 base from J, with 17 bases in between. Germline-derived CDR1 and CDR2 are SGHAT and FQNNGV. The CDR3 coding sequence is TGTGCCAGCAGCCTAGTTGCGAAGTGGGCCCAAGAGACCCAGTACTTC. This encodes CASSLVAKWAQETQYF.

Points on this clonotype: Since the CDR3 does not end with the conserved phenylalanine or tryptophan, this likely comes from a read error. This rearrangement joins TRBV7-9 to TRBJ2-5, with D unresolved. CDR1 and CDR2 (germline): SEHNR, FQNEAQ (reference sequence). The CDR3 runs 15 residues. Trimming removed 0 bases at V and 2 bases at J, with 10 bases between. CDR3 loop: CASSLAEDGQETQYI. The CDR3, as DNA: TGTGCCAGCAGCTTAGCCGAGGACGGGCAAGAGACCCAGTACATC.

In its sample, this clonotype was seen many times. The chain uses TRBV18 and TRBJ1-1; a weak D match, TRBD1 (6 bases). Germline V gives CDR1 KGHSH, CDR2 LQKENI. V lost 4 bases and J lost 1, with 10 bases in between. This CDR3 has 14 residues. The CDR3 sequence: CASSRDIGNTEAFF. CDR3 in DNA: TGTGCCAGCTCACGGGACATCGGGAACACTGAAGCTTTCTTT.

This clonotype was counted between two and nine times. The chain combines TRBV6-2 or TRBV6-3 with TRBJ2-7; D is undetermined. This CDR3 region has 14 residues. Germline CDR1 reads MNHEY; CDR2 reads SVGEGT. V was trimmed by 8 bases and J by 0 bases, leaving 14 bases between them. CDR3 protein: CASLTLRPSYEQYV. The CDR3, as DNA: TGTGCCAGCCTAACTCTCAGGCCCTCCTACGAGCAGTACGTC.